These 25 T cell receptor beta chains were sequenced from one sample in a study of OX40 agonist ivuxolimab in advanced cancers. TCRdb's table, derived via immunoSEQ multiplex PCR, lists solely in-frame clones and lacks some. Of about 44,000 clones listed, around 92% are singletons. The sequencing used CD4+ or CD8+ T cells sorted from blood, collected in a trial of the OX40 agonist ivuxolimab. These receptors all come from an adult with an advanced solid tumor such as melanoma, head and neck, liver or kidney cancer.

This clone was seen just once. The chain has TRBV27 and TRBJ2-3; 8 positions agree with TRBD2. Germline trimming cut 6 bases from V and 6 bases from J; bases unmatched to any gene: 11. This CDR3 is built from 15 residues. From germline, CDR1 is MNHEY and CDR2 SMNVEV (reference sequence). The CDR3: CASSPLLAGVDTQYF. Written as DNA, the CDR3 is TGTGCCAGCAGCCCACTTCTAGCGGGTGTGGATACGCAGTATTTT.

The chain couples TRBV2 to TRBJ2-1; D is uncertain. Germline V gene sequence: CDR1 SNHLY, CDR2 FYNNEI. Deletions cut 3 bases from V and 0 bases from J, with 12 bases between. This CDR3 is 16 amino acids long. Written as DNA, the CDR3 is TGTGCCAGCAGTGATTTGCCAACCAGCTCCTACAATGAGCAGTTCTTC. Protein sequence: CASSDLPTSSYNEQFF.

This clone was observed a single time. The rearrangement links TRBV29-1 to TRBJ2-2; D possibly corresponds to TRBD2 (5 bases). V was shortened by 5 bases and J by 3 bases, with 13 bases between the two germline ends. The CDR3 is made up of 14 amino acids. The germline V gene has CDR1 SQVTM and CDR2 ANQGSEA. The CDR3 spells CSVKMGSYTGELFF. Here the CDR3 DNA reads TGCAGCGTTAAAATGGGGAGTTACACCGGGGAGCTGTTTTTT.

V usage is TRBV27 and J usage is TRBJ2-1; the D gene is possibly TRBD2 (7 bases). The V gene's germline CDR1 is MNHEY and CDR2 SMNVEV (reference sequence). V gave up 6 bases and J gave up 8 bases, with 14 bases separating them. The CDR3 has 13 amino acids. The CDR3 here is CASSLGGADEQFF. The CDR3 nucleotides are TGTGCCAGCAGCCTGGGGGGGGCCGATGAGCAGTTCTTC.

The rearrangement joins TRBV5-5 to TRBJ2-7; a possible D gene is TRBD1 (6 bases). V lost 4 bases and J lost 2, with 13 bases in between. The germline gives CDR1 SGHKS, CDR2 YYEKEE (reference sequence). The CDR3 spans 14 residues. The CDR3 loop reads CASSIAEGAYEQYF. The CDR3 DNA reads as TGTGCCAGCAGCATTGCCGAGGGGGCCTACGAGCAGTACTTC.

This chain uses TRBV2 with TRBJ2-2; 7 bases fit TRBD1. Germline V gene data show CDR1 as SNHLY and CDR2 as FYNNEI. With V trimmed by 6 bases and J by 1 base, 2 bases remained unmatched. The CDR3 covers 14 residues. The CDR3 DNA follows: TGTGCCAGCAGGACAGGGAGGAACACCGGGGAGCTGTTTTTT. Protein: CASRTGRNTGELFF. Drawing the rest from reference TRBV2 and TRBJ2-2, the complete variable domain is EPEVTQTPSHQVTQMGQEVILRCVPISNHLYFYWYRQILGQKVEFLVSFYNNEISEKSEIFDDQFSVERPDGSNFTLKIRSTKLEDSAMYFCASRTGRNTGELFFGEGSRLTVL.

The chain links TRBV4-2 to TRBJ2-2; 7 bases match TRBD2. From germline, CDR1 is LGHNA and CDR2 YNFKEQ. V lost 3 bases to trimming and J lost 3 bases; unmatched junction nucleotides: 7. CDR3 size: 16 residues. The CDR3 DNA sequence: TGTGCCAGCAGCCAGCCCACTAGCGAGTACACCGGGGAGCTGTTTTTT. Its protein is CASSQPTSEYTGELFF.

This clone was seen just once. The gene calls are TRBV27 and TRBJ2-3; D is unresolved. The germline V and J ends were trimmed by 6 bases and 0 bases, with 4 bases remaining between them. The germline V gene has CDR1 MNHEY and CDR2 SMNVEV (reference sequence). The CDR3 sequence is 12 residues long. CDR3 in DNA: TGTGCCAGCAGGGGTAGCACAGATACGCAGTATTTT. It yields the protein CASRGSTDTQYF.

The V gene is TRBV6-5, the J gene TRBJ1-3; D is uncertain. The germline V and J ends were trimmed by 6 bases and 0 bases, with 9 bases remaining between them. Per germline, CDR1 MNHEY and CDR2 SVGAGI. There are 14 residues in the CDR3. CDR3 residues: CASRGPLSGNTIYF. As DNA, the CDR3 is TGTGCCAGCAGAGGACCCCTCTCTGGAAACACCATATATTTT.

Here the CDR3 reads CASSLGGIGIVGDTQYF. CDR3 DNA: TGTGCCAGCAGCTTGGGCGGGATAGGAATAGTAGGAGATACGCAGTATTTT. V usage is TRBV5-5 and J usage is TRBJ2-3; D perhaps matches TRBD2 (6 bases). The V gene lost 0 bases and the J gene lost 5 bases, with 19 bases spanning the gap. The CDR3 has 17 amino acids. The germline gives CDR1 SGHKS, CDR2 YYEKEE (reference sequence).

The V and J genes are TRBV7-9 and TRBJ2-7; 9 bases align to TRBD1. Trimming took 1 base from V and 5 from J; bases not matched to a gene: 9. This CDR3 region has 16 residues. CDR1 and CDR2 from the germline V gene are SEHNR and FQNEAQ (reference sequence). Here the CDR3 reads CASSLGTGTGLHEQYF. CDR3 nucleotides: TGTGCCAGCAGCTTAGGAACCGGGACAGGGCTACACGAGCAGTACTTC.

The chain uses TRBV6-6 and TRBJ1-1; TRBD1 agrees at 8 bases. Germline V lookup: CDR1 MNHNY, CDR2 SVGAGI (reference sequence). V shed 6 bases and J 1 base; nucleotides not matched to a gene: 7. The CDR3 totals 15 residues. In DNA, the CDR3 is TGTGCCAGCAGCATGACAGGGGTGGCGAACACTGAAGCTTTCTTT. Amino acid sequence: CASSMTGVANTEAFF.

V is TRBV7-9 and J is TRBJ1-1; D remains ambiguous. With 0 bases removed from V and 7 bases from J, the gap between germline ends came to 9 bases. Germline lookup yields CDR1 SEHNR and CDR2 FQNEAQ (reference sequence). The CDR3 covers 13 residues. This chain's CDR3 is CASSLAHWSEAFF. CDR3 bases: TGTGCCAGCAGCTTAGCCCATTGGAGTGAAGCTTTCTTT.

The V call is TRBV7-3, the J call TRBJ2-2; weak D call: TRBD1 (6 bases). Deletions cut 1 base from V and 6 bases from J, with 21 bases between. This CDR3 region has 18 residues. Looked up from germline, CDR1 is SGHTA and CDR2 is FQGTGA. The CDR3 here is CASSLNRLGQGMAGELFF. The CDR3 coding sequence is TGTGCCAGCAGCTTAAATCGTCTTGGGCAGGGGATGGCCGGGGAGCTGTTTTTT.

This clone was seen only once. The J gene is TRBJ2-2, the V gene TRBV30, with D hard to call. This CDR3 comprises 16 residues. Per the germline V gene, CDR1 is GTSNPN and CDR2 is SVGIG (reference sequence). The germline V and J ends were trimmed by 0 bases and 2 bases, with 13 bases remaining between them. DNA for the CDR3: TGTGCCTGGAGTGTACAACATCTGAGAAACACCGGGGAGCTGTTTTTT. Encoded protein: CAWSVQHLRNTGELFF.

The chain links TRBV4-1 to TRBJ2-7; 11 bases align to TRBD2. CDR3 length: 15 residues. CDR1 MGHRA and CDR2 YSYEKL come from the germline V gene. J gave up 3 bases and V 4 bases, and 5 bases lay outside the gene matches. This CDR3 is CASSLIAGGIYEQYF. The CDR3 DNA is TGCGCCAGCAGCCTTATAGCGGGAGGGATCTACGAGCAGTACTTC.

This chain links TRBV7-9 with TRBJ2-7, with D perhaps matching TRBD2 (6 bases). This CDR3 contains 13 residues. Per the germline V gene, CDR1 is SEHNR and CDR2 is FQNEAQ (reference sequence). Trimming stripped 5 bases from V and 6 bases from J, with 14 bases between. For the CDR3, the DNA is TGTGCCAGCAGCCGGGACCCGGAGGGCGAGCAGTACTTC. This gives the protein CASSRDPEGEQYF.

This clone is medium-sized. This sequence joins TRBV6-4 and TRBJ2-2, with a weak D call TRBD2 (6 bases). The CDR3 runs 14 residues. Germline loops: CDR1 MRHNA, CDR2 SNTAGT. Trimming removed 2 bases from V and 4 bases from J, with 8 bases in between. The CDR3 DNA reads TGTGCCAGCAGTGACGGGGACTCCACCGGGGAGCTGTTTTTT. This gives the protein CASSDGDSTGELFF.

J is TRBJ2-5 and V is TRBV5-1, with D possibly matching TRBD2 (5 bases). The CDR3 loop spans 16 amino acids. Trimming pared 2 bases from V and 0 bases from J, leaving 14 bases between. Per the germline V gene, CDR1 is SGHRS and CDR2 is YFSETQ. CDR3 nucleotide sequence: TGCGCCAGCAGCTTCTTCAGCGGTTCCAACCAAGAGACCCAGTACTTC. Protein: CASSFFSGSNQETQYF.

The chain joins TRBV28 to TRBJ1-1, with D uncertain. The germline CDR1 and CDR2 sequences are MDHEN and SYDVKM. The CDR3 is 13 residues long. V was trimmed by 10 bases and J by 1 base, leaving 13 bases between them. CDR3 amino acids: CATQLARNTEAFF. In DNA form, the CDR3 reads TGTGCCACCCAACTGGCCAGGAACACTGAAGCTTTCTTT.

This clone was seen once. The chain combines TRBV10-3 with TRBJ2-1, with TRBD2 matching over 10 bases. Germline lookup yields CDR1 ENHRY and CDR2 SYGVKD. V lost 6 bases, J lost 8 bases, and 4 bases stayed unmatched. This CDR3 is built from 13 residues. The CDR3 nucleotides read TGTGCCATCAGGACTAGCGGGTTATATGAGCAGTTCTTC. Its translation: CAIRTSGLYEQFF.

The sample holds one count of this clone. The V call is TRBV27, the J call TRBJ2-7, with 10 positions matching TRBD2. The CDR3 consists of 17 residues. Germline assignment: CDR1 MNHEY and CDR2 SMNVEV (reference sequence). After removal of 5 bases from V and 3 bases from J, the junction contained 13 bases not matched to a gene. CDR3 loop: CASSPLGTSAIFYEQYF. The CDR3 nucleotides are TGTGCCAGCAGTCCCTTGGGGACTAGCGCAATTTTCTACGAGCAGTACTTC.

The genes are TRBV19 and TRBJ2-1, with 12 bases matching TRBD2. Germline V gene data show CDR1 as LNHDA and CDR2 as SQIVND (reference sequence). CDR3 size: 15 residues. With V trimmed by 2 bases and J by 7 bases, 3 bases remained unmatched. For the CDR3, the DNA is TGTGCCAGTAGTATACTAGCGGGAGGGCCGAATGAGCAGTTCTTC. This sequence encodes CASSILAGGPNEQFF.

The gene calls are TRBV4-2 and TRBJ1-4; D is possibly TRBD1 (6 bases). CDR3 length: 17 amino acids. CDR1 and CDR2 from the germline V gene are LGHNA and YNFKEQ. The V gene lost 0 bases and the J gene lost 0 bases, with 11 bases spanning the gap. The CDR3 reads CASSQEGPGATNEKLFF. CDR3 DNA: TGTGCCAGCAGCCAAGAGGGGCCAGGGGCAACTAATGAAAAACTGTTTTTT.

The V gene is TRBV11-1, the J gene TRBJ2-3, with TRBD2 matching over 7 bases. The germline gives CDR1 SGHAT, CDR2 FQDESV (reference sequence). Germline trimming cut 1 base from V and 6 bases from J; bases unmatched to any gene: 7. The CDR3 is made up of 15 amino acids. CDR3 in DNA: TGTGCCAGCAGCTTAGAGAGCGGGGATTTGGATACGCAGTATTTT. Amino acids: CASSLESGDLDTQYF.